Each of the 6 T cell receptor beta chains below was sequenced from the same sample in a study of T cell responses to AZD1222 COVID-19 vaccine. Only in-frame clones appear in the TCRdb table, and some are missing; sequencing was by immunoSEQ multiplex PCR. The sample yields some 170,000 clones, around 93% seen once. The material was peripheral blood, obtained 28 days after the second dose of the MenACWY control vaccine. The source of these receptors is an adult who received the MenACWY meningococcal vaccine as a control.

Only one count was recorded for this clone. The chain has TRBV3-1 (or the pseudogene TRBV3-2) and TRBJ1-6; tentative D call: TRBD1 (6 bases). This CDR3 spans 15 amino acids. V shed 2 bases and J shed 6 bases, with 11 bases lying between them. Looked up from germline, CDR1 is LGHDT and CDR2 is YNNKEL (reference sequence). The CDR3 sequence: CASSQPGQLNSPLHF. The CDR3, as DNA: TGTGCCAGCAGCCAACCCGGACAGCTTAATTCACCCCTCCACTTT.

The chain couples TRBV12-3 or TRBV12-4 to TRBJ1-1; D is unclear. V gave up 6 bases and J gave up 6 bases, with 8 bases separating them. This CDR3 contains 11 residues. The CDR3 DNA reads TGTGCCAGCAGCCCGGGGTCTGAAGCTTTCTTT. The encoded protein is CASSPGSEAFF.

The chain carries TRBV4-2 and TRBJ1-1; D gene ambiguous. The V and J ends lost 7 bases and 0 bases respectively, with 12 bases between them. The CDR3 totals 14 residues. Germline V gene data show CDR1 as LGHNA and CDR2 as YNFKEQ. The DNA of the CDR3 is TGTGCCAGCATGAAGTCTTCCATGAACACTGAAGCTTTCTTT. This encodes CASMKSSMNTEAFF.

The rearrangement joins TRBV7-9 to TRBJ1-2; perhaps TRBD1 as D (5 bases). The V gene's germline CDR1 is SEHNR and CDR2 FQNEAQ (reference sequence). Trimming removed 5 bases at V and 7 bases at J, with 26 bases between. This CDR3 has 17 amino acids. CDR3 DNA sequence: TGTGCCAGCAGCCCCGCCCTTTATGGGGGTAGGGAAGTTGGCTACACCTTC. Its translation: CASSPALYGGREVGYTF.

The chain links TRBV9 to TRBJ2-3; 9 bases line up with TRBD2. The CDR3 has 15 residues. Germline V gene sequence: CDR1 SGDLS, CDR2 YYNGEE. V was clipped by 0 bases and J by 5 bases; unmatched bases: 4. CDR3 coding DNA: TGTGCCAGCAGCGTAGGGGCTAGCGGGGTAGATACGCAGTATTTT. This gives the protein CASSVGASGVDTQYF.

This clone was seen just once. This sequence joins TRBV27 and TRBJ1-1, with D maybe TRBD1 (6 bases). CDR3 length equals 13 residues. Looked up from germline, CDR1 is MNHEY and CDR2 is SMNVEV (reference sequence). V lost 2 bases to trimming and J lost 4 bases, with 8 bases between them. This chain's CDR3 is CASSLGGGTEAFF. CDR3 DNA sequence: TGTGCCAGCAGTTTAGGAGGGGGCACTGAAGCTTTCTTT.